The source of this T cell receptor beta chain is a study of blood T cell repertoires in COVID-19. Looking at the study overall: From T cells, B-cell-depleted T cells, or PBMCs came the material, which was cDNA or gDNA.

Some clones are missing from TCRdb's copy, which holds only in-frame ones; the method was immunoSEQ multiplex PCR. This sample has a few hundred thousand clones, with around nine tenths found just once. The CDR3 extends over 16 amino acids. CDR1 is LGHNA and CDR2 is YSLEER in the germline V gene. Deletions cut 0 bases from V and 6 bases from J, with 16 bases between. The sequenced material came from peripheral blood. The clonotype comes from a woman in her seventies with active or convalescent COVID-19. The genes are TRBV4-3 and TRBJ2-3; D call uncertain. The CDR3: CASSQDGLGLEDTQYF. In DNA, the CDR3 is TGCGCCAGCAGCCAAGATGGTCTTGGTCTTGAGGATACGCAGTATTTT.